The rows below give T cell receptor beta chains drawn from one sample of a study of shared T cell receptors in the human thymus. Sequencing was performed with immunoSEQ multiplex PCR; in TCRdb, only in-frame clones are kept and a portion is missing. The sample contains almost 550,000 clones, about four fifths of which appear only once. These sequences were also reported in another study, on human thymus T cells.

The sample comprised thymocytes. The source of these receptors is a boy less than two years old with a congenital heart defect. CDR3s leave out the opening cysteine and the closing phenylalanine or tryptophan. The order of the fields is V gene, J gene, CDR3 protein.

V gene: TRBV10-2
J gene: TRBJ1-1
CDR3 protein: ASSESHRVMNTEAF

V gene: TRBV21-1
J gene: TRBJ2-4
CDR3 protein: ASSKGGEGKNIQY

V gene: TRBV4-3
J gene: TRBJ2-5
CDR3 protein: ASSQAISGENQETQY

V gene: TRBV29-1
J gene: TRBJ1-3
CDR3 protein: SVLGGSGNTIY

V gene: TRBV15
J gene: TRBJ2-4
CDR3 protein: ATSTPRDREGAAKNIQY

V gene: TRBV5-1
J gene: TRBJ2-3
CDR3 protein: ASSPGLGSTDTQY

V gene: TRBV5-6
J gene: TRBJ2-2
CDR3 protein: ASSLAGGLAGEVAGELF

V gene: TRBV30
J gene: TRBJ1-2
CDR3 protein: AWSITPPGTSNYGYT

V gene: TRBV5-8
J gene: TRBJ2-7
CDR3 protein: ASSGFGGEQY

V gene: TRBV6-5
J gene: TRBJ1-1
CDR3 protein: ASSCLTGEGTEAF

V gene: TRBV23-1
J gene: TRBJ2-7
CDR3 protein: ASSQSRDTSYEQY

V gene: TRBV10-2
J gene: TRBJ2-7
CDR3 protein: ASSLGRREEPFYEQY

V gene: TRBV25-1
J gene: TRBJ1-2
CDR3 protein: ASMGALYGYT

V gene: TRBV11-2
J gene: TRBJ2-3
CDR3 protein: ASSRRSGTDTQY

V gene: TRBV5-1
J gene: TRBJ2-1
CDR3 protein: ASSLDKLGVENEQF

V gene: TRBV27
J gene: TRBJ2-6
CDR3 protein: ASSFLAAGSSGANVLT

V gene: TRBV4-3
J gene: TRBJ2-1
CDR3 protein: ASSRASGSREQF